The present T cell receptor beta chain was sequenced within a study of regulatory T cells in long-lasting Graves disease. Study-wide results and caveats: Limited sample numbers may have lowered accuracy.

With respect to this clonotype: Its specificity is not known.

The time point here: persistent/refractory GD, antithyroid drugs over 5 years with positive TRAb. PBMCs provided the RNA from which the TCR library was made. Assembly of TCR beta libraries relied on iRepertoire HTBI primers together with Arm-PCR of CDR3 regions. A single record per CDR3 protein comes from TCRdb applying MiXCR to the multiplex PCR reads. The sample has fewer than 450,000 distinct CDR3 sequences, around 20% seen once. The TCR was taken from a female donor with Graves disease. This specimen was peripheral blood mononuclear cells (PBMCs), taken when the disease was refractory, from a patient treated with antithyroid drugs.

CDR3 sequence: CASSLAGGAGGEQYF. DNA for the CDR3: TGTGCCAGCAGTTTAGCGGGAGGCGCCGGGGGTGAGCAGTACTTC. The V call is TRBV6-5, the J call TRBJ2-7, with TRBD2 identical over 10 bases. Germline V gene data show CDR1 as MNHEY and CDR2 as SVGAGI. CDR3 size: 15 residues. The V segment lost 4 bases and the J segment 7 bases; nucleotides outside the gene matches: 10.